The next 21 T cell receptor beta chains were all read from a single sample in a study of technical replicates of blood from a few donors. Profiling relied on immunoSEQ multiplex PCR, and the TCRdb table lists in-frame clones only, not all of them. The data contain under 70,000 clones, about 89% of them singletons. The material sequenced was PBMCs. These receptors were taken from a human donor in good health. Some clones in this sample may be carry-over from other donors' samples.

Judged by abundance, this clone is medium-sized. This chain uses TRBV4-3 with TRBJ2-1, with D possibly matching TRBD2 (5 bases). Trimming cost V 0 bases and J 8 bases, with 26 bases left between them. This CDR3 comprises 19 residues. Per the germline V gene, CDR1 is LGHNA and CDR2 is YSLEER. DNA of the CDR3: TGCGCCAGCAGCCAAGAGACTATTTATACCGGAGGTCATTTGGATGAGCAGTTCTTC. Translation gives CASSQETIYTGGHLDEQFF.

The chain joins TRBV5-8 to TRBJ1-2; D gene ambiguous. Trimming removed 5 bases at V and 1 base at J, with 12 bases between. This CDR3 is 14 amino acids long. CDR1 and CDR2 from the germline V gene are SGHTS and YDEGEE. This CDR3 reads CASRKHEINYGYTF. The CDR3 DNA reads TGTGCCAGCAGGAAGCACGAGATTAACTATGGCTACACCTTC.

The chain uses TRBV19 and TRBJ2-1; weak D call: TRBD1 (6 bases). The germline CDR1 and CDR2 sequences are LNHDA and SQIVND (reference sequence). The germline V and J ends were trimmed by 5 bases and 9 bases, with 17 bases remaining between them. The CDR3 sequence is 14 residues long. The CDR3 spells CASSVTGWSTEQFF. DNA of the CDR3: TGTGCCAGTAGTGTTACAGGGTGGAGTACTGAGCAGTTCTTC.

The gene calls are TRBV7-6 and TRBJ2-1, with 9 bases identical to TRBD1. Germline assignment: CDR1 SGHVS and CDR2 FNYEAQ. CDR3 size: 14 residues. Trimming cost V 5 bases and J 9 bases; bases outside gene matches: 8. DNA for the CDR3: TGTGCCAGCAGCCCCGGGACAGGGACCGTTGAGCAGTTCTTC. Translating gives CASSPGTGTVEQFF.

A few counts support this clone. The chain uses TRBV4-1 and TRBJ1-2; 8 nucleotides line up with TRBD1. Per germline, CDR1 MGHRA and CDR2 YSYEKL. Trimming removed 1 base from V and 9 bases from J; junction bases left unmatched: 10. This CDR3 has 15 residues. The DNA for the CDR3 is TGCGCCAGCAGCCAAGTGGGCCAGGGGGCACCTCGCTACACCTTC. It is translated as CASSQVGQGAPRYTF.

The V gene is TRBV6-1, the J gene TRBJ2-3; perhaps TRBD2 as D (7 bases). V was pared by 8 bases and J by 4 bases, with 13 bases between. Germline CDR1 is MNHNS and CDR2 is SASEGT. CDR3 length: 13 residues. CDR3 sequence: CASGGAMSDTQYF. CDR3 bases: TGTGCCAGCGGGGGGGCCATGTCAGATACGCAGTATTTT.

This clone was observed a single time. The chain is built from TRBV10-3 and TRBJ2-3; TRBD1 matches 8 bases. This CDR3 contains 16 residues. CDR1 and CDR2 (germline): ENHRY, SYGVKD. V lost 2 bases to trimming and J lost 3 bases; unmatched junction nucleotides: 7. CDR3 nucleotides: TGTGCCATCAGTGAGCCGGACAGGGCAAAGACAGATACGCAGTATTTT. Translated: CAISEPDRAKTDTQYF.

This clone was found once. This chain links TRBV7-9 with TRBJ2-1, with 10 bases fitting TRBD2. Trimming took 2 bases from V and 8 from J; bases not matched to a gene: 15. The CDR3 sequence is 18 residues long. Per the germline V gene, CDR1 is SEHNR and CDR2 is FQNEAQ (reference sequence). The CDR3 DNA sequence: TGTGCCAGCAGCTTAAAGTGGAGGCTAGCGGGAGTAGAGGATGAGCAGTTCTTC. This codes for CASSLKWRLAGVEDEQFF.

This chain connects TRBV7-2 to TRBJ2-1, with D tentatively TRBD2 (5 bases). The CDR3 has 15 residues. Germline loops: CDR1 SGHTA, CDR2 FQGNSA. V lost 2 bases to trimming and J lost 0 bases, with 8 bases between them. In DNA, the CDR3 is TGTGCCAGCAGCTTACAAGGGAGCTCCTACAATGAGCAGTTCTTC. Translated, it gives CASSLQGSSYNEQFF.

The chain carries TRBV10-3 and TRBJ2-3; the D is unclear. Germline CDR1 is ENHRY and CDR2 is SYGVKD. This CDR3 region has 11 residues. The CDR3 loop reads CVTKWQDTQYF. Written as DNA, the CDR3 is TGTGTCACGAAGTGGCAAGATACGCAGTATTTT.

V and J are TRBV6-5 and TRBJ2-2; 7 bases align to TRBD1. The V gene's germline CDR1 is MNHEY and CDR2 SVGAGI. The CDR3 consists of 16 residues. Germline trimming cut 4 bases from V and 3 bases from J; bases unmatched to any gene: 8. CDR3 loop: CASSFGQALHTGELFF. The CDR3 region has the DNA TGTGCCAGCAGTTTTGGACAGGCATTGCACACCGGGGAGCTGTTTTTT.

The chain has TRBV9 and TRBJ2-3, with a possible D match to TRBD1 (5 bases). The CDR3 length is 16 residues. V shed 4 bases and J shed 0 bases, with 15 bases lying between them. Per the germline V gene, CDR1 is SGDLS and CDR2 is YYNGEE. The CDR3: CASSRRQNPSTDTQYF. In DNA form, the CDR3 reads TGTGCCAGCAGCAGGAGACAGAATCCTAGCACAGATACGCAGTATTTT.

The chain links TRBV19 to TRBJ1-2, with 9 bases matching TRBD1. Germline values: CDR1 LNHDA, CDR2 SQIVND (reference sequence). This CDR3 region has 14 residues. V lost 4 bases, J lost 4 bases, and 4 bases stayed unmatched. The CDR3 region has the DNA TGTGCCAGTAGTAAGGGACAGGGAACCTATGGCTACACCTTC. Encoded protein: CASSKGQGTYGYTF.

The chain couples TRBV27 to TRBJ2-7; a weak D match, TRBD2 (5 bases). The CDR3 runs 14 residues. Germline V gene lookup returns CDR1 MNHEY and CDR2 SMNVEV (reference sequence). V dropped 5 bases and J dropped 0 bases, with 11 bases sitting between them. The CDR3 loop is CASSPLATSYEQYF. CDR3 bases: TGTGCCAGCAGTCCGTTAGCGACCTCCTACGAGCAGTACTTC.

Here the CDR3 DNA reads TGTGCCAGCAGTGGACGACTAGCGGGAACCTACAATGAGCAGTTCTTC. This encodes CASSGRLAGTYNEQFF. This chain connects TRBV6-1 to TRBJ2-1; 11 bases are shared with TRBD2. V lost 4 bases, J lost 2 bases, and 4 bases stayed unmatched. CDR3 length: 16 amino acids. The germline gives CDR1 MNHNS, CDR2 SASEGT.

V is TRBV7-2 and J is TRBJ2-7, with 7 bases fitting TRBD1. The CDR3 length is 14 residues. Germline V gene data show CDR1 as SGHTA and CDR2 as FQGNSA. Trimming removed 5 bases from V and 1 base from J; junction bases left unmatched: 5. CDR3 nucleotide sequence: TGTGCCAGCAGCGCTTCAGGGGGATCCTACGAGCAGTACTTC. This gives the protein CASSASGGSYEQYF.

This clone has only one observation. The gene calls are TRBV19 and TRBJ2-6; 11 bases fit TRBD1. The CDR3 is 16 residues long. The junction had 4 bases not matched to a gene; V was cut back by 9 bases and J by 0 bases. Germline-derived CDR1 and CDR2 are LNHDA and SQIVND (reference sequence). The CDR3, as DNA: TGTGCCAGCCGGGACAGGGGGTTCTCTGGGGCCAACGTCCTGACTTTC. Translated: CASRDRGFSGANVLTF.

J is TRBJ2-1 and V is TRBV4-2, with 9 bases aligning to TRBD2. Losses at the gene ends were 3 bases for V and 1 base for J; bases not matched to a gene: 10. This CDR3 spans 18 amino acids. Germline assignment: CDR1 LGHNA and CDR2 YNFKEQ. CDR3 sequence reads: CASSQGAGSGGSYNEQFF. The CDR3 nucleotides are TGTGCCAGCAGCCAGGGGGCGGGTAGCGGGGGATCCTACAATGAGCAGTTCTTC.

This sequence joins TRBV7-2 and TRBJ2-7; 7 bases line up with TRBD2. The CDR3 is made up of 15 amino acids. Germline trimming cut 5 bases from V and 5 bases from J; bases unmatched to any gene: 12. Germline V CDR1 and CDR2: SGHTA, FQGNSA. The CDR3 sequence is CASSRTGGGRNEQYF. The CDR3 bases are TGTGCCAGCAGCCGCACGGGGGGAGGGCGCAACGAGCAGTACTTC.

This clone was counted once. The chain recombines TRBV4-3 with TRBJ2-2; TRBD1 aligns across 8 bases. V dropped 2 bases and J dropped 1; count of bases not matched to a gene: 9. Germline V lookup: CDR1 LGHNA, CDR2 YSLEER. The CDR3 is made up of 18 amino acids. The CDR3 spells CASSQTNYRGWNTGELFF. The CDR3 DNA is TGCGCCAGCAGCCAAACAAATTACAGGGGGTGGAACACCGGGGAGCTGTTTTTT.

The chain employs TRBV10-3 and TRBJ2-1; 9 nucleotides line up with TRBD2. CDR1 is ENHRY and CDR2 is SYGVKD in the germline V gene. V lost 10 bases, J lost 4 bases, and 8 bases stayed unmatched. The CDR3 covers 14 residues. This chain's CDR3 is CASSRTSDYNEQFF. CDR3 coding DNA: TGTGCCAGCAGCCGGACTAGCGATTACAATGAGCAGTTCTTC.